The 2 T cell receptor beta chains listed next were all sequenced from one sample in a study of blood T cell repertoires in COVID-19. Sequencing used immunoSEQ multiplex PCR; TCRdb keeps in-frame clones, though not all of them. The data hold 330,000 or so clones, with 80% to 90% observed a single time. Sequencing was carried out using PBMCs or T cells enriched from blood (not recorded which). These receptors were taken from a man younger than 40 who had recovered from COVID-19.

This sequence joins TRBV3-1 (or the pseudogene TRBV3-2) and TRBJ1-4, with D unresolved. The V gene lost 0 bases and the J gene lost 14 bases, with 10 bases spanning the gap. Germline-derived CDR1 and CDR2 are LGHDT and YNNKEL (reference sequence). The CDR3 runs to 12 residues. CDR3 coding DNA: TGTGCCAGCAGCCAAGATGGACTGCATCTGTTTTTT. Its translation is CASSQDGLHLFF.

The chain has TRBV6-5 and TRBJ1-4; D uncertain. The CDR3 covers 14 residues. In germline, CDR1 is MNHEY, CDR2 SVGAGI. Trimming took 2 bases from V and 4 from J, leaving 8 bases between them. CDR3 amino acids: CASSYRLVNEKLFF. The CDR3 bases are TGTGCCAGCAGTTACCGACTGGTTAATGAAAAACTGTTTTTT.